The rows below give T cell receptor beta chains drawn from one sample of a study of blood T cell repertoires in COVID-19. Assay: immunoSEQ multiplex PCR; the TCRdb copy retains only in-frame clones and omits some. The sample lists over 250,000 clones, approximately 86% seen once, with approximately 9% in the top ten. Sequencing used PBMCs or T cells enriched from blood (not recorded which). These receptors originate from a woman aged 18-29 years who had recovered from COVID-19. Each CDR3 is given with its conserved first and last residue.

TRBV4-3,TRBJ2-7,CASSHGAGGGTYEQYF
TRBV5-4,TRBJ1-2,CASSVPGQTNYGYTF
TRBV28,TRBJ2-7,CASGRDNLVRDSYEQYF
TRBV4-2,TRBJ1-5,CASSQYEGSDQPQHF
TRBV19,TRBJ1-5,CASSPIGGQGVQQPQHF
TRBV18,TRBJ1-5,CASSTGDQPQHF
TRBV12-3/TRBV12-4,TRBJ1-1,CASSPYPNTEAFF
TRBV7-2,TRBJ2-3,CASSLSGTGADTQYF
TRBV28,TRBJ2-7,CASLGTGSPREQYF
TRBV28,TRBJ2-7,CASRAPGQTYEQYF
TRBV7-6,TRBJ1-1,CASSLVVNAGTEAFF
TRBV28,TRBJ2-1,CASSLGLAVTDEQFF
TRBV6-1,TRBJ2-1,CASSEARVNRGYNEQFF
TRBV9,TRBJ2-1,CASSLMPGVEQFF
TRBV29-1,TRBJ1-1,CSVATGGDTEAFF
TRBV12-3/TRBV12-4,TRBJ2-7,CASSLRTGNEQYF
TRBV3-1/TRBV3-2,TRBJ2-1,CASSRRTGRAYNEQFF
TRBV4-3,TRBJ1-6,CASSQTTGRNSPLHF
TRBV15,TRBJ2-5,CATSREGAMLGRTQYF
TRBV5-1,TRBJ2-7,CASRGTSGIGEQYF
TRBV3-1/TRBV3-2,TRBJ1-2,CASSQEEGPNYGYTF
TRBV27,TRBJ1-2,CASSVGQGNYGYTF
TRBV30,TRBJ2-1,CAWSVDRVGTSGENEQFF
TRBV6-5,TRBJ1-2,CASSSTGDTYGYTF
TRBV28,TRBJ1-2,CASSLSGDKRYGYTF
TRBV28,TRBJ1-2,CASSLTTHSYTF
TRBV7-7,TRBJ2-1,CASSLVGGGNEQFF
TRBV28,TRBJ1-1,CASSSGGGLAEAFF
TRBV10-2,TRBJ2-5,CASSGTPGQGRATQYF
TRBV3-1/TRBV3-2,TRBJ2-7,CASSRGLAGSYEQYF
TRBV4-3,TRBJ2-5,CASSQEGTGGLETQYF
TRBV7-3,TRBJ2-3,CASSPNAGGADTQYF
TRBV11-2,TRBJ1-1,CAKGRGPNTEAFF
TRBV28,TRBJ1-1,CASSLPGQGEYTEAFF
TRBV11-2,TRBJ2-1,CASSLDPLRWRNEQFF
TRBV4-2,TRBJ2-5,CASSRGGHETQYF
TRBV2,TRBJ2-7,CASSEGEGGSSYEQYF
TRBV20-1,TRBJ2-1,CSASFPSGGVNEQFF
TRBV6-5,TRBJ1-1,CASRTTGLTEAFF
TRBV7-2,TRBJ1-1,CASSQNQGAVEAFF
TRBV7-9,TRBJ2-7,CASSLFTGIWLGEQYF
TRBV10-3,TRBJ1-2,CAISGTGGSYGYTF
TRBV4-3,TRBJ2-7,CASSQDRIGGGEQYF
TRBV28,TRBJ1-6,CASAAGANSPLHF
TRBV6-5,TRBJ1-1,CASSLQGLGTEAFF
TRBV5-4,TRBJ1-5,CASSLGGGTGSNQPQHF
TRBV4-1,TRBJ2-7,CASSPGQTYEQYF
TRBV2,TRBJ2-1,CASSVLSSYNEQFF